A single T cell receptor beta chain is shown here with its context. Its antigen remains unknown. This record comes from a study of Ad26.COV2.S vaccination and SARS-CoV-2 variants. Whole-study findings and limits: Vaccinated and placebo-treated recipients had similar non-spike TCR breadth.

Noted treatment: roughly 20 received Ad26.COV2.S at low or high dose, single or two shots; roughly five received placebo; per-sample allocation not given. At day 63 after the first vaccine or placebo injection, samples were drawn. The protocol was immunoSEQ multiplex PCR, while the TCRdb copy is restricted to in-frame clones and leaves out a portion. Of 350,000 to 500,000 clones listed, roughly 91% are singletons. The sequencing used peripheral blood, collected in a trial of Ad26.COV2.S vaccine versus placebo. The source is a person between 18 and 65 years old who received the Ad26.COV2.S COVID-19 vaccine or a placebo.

The CDR3 coding sequence is TGTGCCAGCAGTTACGTGATGCTAGCGGGAGGATACGAGCAGTACTTC. It specifies CASSYVMLAGGYEQYF. The chain couples TRBV6-2 or TRBV6-3 to TRBJ2-7, with 11 bases that match TRBD2. CDR3 length equals 16 residues. V lost 2 bases, J lost 4 bases, and 7 bases stayed unmatched. CDR1 is MNHEY and CDR2 is SVGEGT in the germline V gene.